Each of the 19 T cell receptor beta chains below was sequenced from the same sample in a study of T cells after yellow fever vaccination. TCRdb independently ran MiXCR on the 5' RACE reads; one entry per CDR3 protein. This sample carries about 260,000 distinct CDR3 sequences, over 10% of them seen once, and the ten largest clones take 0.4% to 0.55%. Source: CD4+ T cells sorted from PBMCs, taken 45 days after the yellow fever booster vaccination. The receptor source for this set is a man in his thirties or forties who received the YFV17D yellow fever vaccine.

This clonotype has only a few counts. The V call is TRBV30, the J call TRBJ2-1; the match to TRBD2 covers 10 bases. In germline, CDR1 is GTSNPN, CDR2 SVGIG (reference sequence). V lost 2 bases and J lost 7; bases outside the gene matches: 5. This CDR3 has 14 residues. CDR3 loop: CAWSRTSGGNEQFF. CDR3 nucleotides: TGTGCCTGGAGTCGGACTAGCGGAGGAAATGAGCAGTTCTTC.

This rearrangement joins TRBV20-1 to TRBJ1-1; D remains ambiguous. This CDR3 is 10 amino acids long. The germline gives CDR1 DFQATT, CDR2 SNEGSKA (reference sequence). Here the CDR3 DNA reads TGCAGAACACGTAACACTGAAGCTTTCTTT. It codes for CRTRNTEAFF.

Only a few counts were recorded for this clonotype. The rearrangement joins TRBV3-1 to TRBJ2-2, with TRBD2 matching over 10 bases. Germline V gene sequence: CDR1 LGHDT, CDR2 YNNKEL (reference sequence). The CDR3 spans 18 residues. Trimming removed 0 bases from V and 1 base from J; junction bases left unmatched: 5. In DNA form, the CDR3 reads TGTGCCAGCAGCCAAGATCTGACTAGCGGGCGGAACACCGGGGAGCTGTTTTTT. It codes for CASSQDLTSGRNTGELFF.

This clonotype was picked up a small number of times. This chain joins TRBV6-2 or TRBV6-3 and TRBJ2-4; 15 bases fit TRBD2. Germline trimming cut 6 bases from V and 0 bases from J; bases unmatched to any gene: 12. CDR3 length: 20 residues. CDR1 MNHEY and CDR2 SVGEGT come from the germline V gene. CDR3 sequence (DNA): TGTGCCAGCAGGCCCCCCATGGGACTAGCGGGAGGAGCAGCCAAAAACATTCAGTACTTC. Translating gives CASRPPMGLAGGAAKNIQYF.

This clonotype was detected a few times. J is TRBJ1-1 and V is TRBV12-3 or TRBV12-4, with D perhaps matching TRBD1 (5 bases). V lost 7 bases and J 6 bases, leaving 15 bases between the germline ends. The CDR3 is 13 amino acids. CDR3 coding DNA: TGTGCCAGCACCTTGGGGGAGATAGCTGAAGCTTTCTTT. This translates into CASTLGEIAEAFF.

The CDR3 protein is CATSRDGPGDEQYF. The CDR3 region has the DNA TGTGCCACCAGCAGAGATGGGCCCGGGGACGAGCAGTACTTC. V is TRBV15 and J is TRBJ2-7; weak D call: TRBD2 (5 bases). CDR1 and CDR2 (germline): LNHNV, YYDKDF (reference sequence). There are 14 residues in the CDR3. Trimming stripped 0 bases from V and 5 bases from J, with 11 bases between.

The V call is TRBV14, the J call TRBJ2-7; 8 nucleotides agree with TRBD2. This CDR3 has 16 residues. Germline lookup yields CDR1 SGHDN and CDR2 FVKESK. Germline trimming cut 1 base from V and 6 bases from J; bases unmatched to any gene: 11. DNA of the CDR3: TGTGCCAGCAGCCAAGCGGCGGGGGGTTCGATCGGCGAGCAGTACTTC. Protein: CASSQAAGGSIGEQYF.

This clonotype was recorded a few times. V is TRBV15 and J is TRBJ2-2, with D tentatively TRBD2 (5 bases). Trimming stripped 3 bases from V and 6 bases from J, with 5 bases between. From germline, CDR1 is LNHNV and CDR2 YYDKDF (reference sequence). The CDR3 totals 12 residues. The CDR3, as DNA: TGTGCCACCAGCAGGAGGGCCGGGGAGCTGTTTTTT. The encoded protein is CATSRRAGELFF.

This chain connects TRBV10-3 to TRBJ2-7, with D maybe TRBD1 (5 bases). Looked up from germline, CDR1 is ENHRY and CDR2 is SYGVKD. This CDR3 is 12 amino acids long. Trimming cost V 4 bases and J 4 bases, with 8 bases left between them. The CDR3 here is CAISVKGYEQYF. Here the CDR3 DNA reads TGTGCCATCAGTGTTAAGGGGTACGAGCAGTACTTC.

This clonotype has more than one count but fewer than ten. CDR3 DNA sequence: TGTGCCAGCAGCAAAGTTGGGTTCGACAGGCCGGTCGGAAACACCATATATTTT. Protein: CASSKVGFDRPVGNTIYF. The rearrangement uses TRBV21-1 and TRBJ1-3; TRBD1 was called by the table and not checked on the DNA. TRBV21-1 is flagged as a pseudogene. There are 18 residues in the CDR3.

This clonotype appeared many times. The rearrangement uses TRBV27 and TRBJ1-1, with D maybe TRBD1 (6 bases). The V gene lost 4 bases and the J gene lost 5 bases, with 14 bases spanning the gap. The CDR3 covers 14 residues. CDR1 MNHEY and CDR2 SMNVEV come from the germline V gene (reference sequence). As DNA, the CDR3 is TGTGCCAGCAGTTCCATCAGGGGTGGGACTGAAGCTTTCTTT. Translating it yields CASSSIRGGTEAFF.

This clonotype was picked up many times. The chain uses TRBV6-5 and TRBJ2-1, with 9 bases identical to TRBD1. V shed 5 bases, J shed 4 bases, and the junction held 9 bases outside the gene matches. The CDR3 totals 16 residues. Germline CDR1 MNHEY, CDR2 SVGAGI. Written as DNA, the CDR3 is TGTGCCAGCAGTCTTACCCTCGGGACAGGGTACAATGAGCAGTTCTTC. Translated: CASSLTLGTGYNEQFF.

The chain's CDR3 is CASSLAYDNSPLHF. The CDR3 nucleotides are TGCGCCAGCAGCTTGGCATACGATAATTCACCCCTCCACTTT. This chain uses TRBV5-1 with TRBJ1-6, with no clear D. Trimming pared 0 bases from V and 5 bases from J, leaving 6 bases between. The CDR3 loop spans 14 amino acids. Germline V lookup: CDR1 SGHRS, CDR2 YFSETQ.

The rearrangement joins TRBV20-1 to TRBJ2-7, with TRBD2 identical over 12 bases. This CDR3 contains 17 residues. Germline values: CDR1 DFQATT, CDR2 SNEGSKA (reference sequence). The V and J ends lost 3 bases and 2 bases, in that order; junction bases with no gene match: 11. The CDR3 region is CSASFLAGGPVTYEQYF. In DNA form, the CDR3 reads TGCAGTGCTAGTTTCCTAGCGGGAGGGCCAGTCACCTACGAGCAGTACTTC.

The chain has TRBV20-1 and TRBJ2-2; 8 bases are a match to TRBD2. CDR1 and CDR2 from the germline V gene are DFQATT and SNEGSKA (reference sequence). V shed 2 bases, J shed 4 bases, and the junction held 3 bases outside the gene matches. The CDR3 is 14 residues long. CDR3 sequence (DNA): TGCAGTGCTAGATCGGGGGGGGGCACCGGGGAGCTGTTTTTT. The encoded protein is CSARSGGGTGELFF.

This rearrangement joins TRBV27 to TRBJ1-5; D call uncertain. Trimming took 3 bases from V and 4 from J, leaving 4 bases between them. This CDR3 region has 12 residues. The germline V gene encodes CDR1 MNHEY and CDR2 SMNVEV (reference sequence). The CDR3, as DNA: TGTGCCAGCAGTTTCAATAATCAGCCCCAGCATTTT. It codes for CASSFNNQPQHF.

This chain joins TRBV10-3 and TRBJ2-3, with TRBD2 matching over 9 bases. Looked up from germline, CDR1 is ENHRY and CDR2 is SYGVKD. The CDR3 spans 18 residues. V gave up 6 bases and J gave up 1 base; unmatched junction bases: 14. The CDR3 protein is CAISQLAGFVGGTDTQYF. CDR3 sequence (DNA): TGTGCCATCAGCCAGCTAGCGGGATTTGTGGGTGGCACAGATACGCAGTATTTT.

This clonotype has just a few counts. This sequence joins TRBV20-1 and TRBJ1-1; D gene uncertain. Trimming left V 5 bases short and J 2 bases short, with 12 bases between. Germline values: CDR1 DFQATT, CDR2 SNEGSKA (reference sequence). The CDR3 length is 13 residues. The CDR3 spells CSAGRSENTEAFF. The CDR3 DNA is TGCAGTGCTGGGAGGTCTGAAAACACTGAAGCTTTCTTT.

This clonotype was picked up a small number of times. Here the CDR3 DNA reads TGTGCCAGCAGAAAGGACAGTTTGGGAACCTATGGCTACACCTTC. It is translated as CASRKDSLGTYGYTF. The genes are TRBV12-3 or TRBV12-4 and TRBJ1-2; D might be TRBD1 (6 bases). The CDR3 consists of 15 residues. Trimming removed 6 bases from V and 4 bases from J, with 18 bases in between.